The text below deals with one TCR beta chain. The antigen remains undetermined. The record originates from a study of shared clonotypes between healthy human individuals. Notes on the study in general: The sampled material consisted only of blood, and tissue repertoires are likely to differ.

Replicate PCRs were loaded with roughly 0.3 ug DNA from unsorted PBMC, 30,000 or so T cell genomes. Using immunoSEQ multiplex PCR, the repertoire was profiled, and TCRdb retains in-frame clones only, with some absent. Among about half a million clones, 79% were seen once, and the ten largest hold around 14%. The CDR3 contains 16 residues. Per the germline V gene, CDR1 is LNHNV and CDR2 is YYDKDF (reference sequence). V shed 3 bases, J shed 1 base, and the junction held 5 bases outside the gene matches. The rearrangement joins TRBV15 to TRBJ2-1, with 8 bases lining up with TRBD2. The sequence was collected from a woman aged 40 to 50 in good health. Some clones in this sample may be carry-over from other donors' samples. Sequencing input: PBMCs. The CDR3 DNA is TGTGCCACCAGCAGGCCACTAGCGGAATCCTACAATGAGCAGTTCTTC. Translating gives CATSRPLAESYNEQFF.